The entry below describes one T cell receptor beta chain. The antigen is unknown. This sample stems from a study of T-cell memory formation after mild COVID-19. Notes on the study in general: Mainly CM and EM harbored the contracting CD4+ clones; mainly EMRA harbored the CD8+ ones. Among clones contracting day 15 to 85, CD4/CD8 was balanced, whereas later expanders leaned CD4+. There was no confirmation that second-wave clones peaking on day 37 were SARS-CoV-2 specific. Prior to infection, memory already included some responding clones, suggesting cross-reactive memory joined.

MiXCR, applied by TCRdb to the 5' RACE reads, yields one record per CDR3 protein. The sample yields approximately 180,000 distinct CDR3 sequences, around 15% seen once. The CDR3 length is 17 residues. CDR1 and CDR2 from the germline V gene are SGHTA and FQGTGA. V trimming: 1 base; J trimming: 5 bases; junction bases outside the gene matches: 9. Sequencing used PBMCs or a T cell subset sorted from them (not recorded which). The chain has TRBV7-3 and TRBJ2-2, with TRBD1 matching over 8 bases. This sequence originates from an adult woman who had mild COVID-19 (a few samples of this study predate the infection). Cell type and time point are not known. The CDR3 DNA follows: TGTGCCAGCAGCTTAAGACCAGACAGGGGTCGTACCGGGGAGCTGTTTTTT. Its translation is CASSLRPDRGRTGELFF.